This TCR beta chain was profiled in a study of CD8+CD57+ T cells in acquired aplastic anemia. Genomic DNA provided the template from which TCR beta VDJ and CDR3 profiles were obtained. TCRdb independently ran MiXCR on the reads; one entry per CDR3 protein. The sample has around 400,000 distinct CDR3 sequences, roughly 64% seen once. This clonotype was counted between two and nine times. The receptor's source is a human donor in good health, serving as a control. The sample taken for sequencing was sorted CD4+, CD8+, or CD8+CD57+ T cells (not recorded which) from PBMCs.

DNA of the CDR3: TGTGCCAGCAGTTACCCTACAAGGGGACGGGGAGCCGGGGAGCTGTTTTTT. Its translation: CASSYPTRGRGAGELFF. V and J are TRBV6-6 and TRBJ2-2; D may be TRBD1 or TRBD2 (5 bases each). There are 17 residues in the CDR3. The ends were cut back, 2 bases at V and 6 bases at J, with 19 bases in the middle. Per germline, CDR1 MNHNY and CDR2 SVGAGI (reference sequence).